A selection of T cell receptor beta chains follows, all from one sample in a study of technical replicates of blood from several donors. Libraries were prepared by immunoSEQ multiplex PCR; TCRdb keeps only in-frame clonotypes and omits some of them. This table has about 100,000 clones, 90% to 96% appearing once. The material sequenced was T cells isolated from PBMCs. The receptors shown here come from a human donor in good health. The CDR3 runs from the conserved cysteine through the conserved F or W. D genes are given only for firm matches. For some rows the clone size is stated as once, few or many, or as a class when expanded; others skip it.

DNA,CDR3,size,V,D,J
TGTGCCAGTAGCACTCTAGCGGGAGGTTACAATGAGCAGTTCTTC,CASSTLAGGYNEQFF,.,TRBV19,TRBD2,TRBJ2-1
TGTGCCAGCAGCTCCATAGGCGGCGGGGAGCTGTTTTTT,CASSSIGGGELFF,.,TRBV7-2,.,TRBJ2-2
TGTGCCAGCAGCCCACTTCCGGGAGGAGGGAATGAGCAGTTCTTC,CASSPLPGGGNEQFF,.,TRBV6-4,TRBD2,TRBJ2-1
TGTGCCAGCAGTCAAGGACAGGGGGCGTATGGTGAAAAACTGTTTTTT,CASSQGQGAYGEKLFF,.,TRBV7-9,TRBD1,TRBJ1-4
TGTGCCAGCAGCCAAGCGATACTAGCGGGGGCAGATACGCAGTATTTT,CASSQAILAGADTQYF,.,TRBV14,TRBD2,TRBJ2-3
TGCAGCGTTGCGGCAGGGCTTTACGAGCAGTACTTC,CSVAAGLYEQYF,once,TRBV29-1,.,TRBJ2-7
TGTGCCAGCAGTAGCCGGGACAGGGGAAATTCACCCCTCCACTTT,CASSSRDRGNSPLHF,.,TRBV6-1,TRBD1,TRBJ1-6
TGTGCCAGCAGCAATACGCCGGGACAGGGGCTCGCCTACGAGCAGTACTTC,CASSNTPGQGLAYEQYF,.,TRBV5-4,TRBD1,TRBJ2-7
TGTGCCAGCAGCGTAGCTTTGGGCTCAGATACGCAGTATTTT,CASSVALGSDTQYF,.,TRBV9,.,TRBJ2-3
TGTGCCAGTAGTCCCGAACATCCCCTGAACACTGAAGCTTTCTTT,CASSPEHPLNTEAFF,.,TRBV19,.,TRBJ1-1
TGCGCCAGCAGCCTCGGACTAGCGGGAGTGTATGAGCAGTTCTTC,CASSLGLAGVYEQFF,.,TRBV5-1,TRBD2,TRBJ2-1
TGTGCCAGCAGCGCTAGCGGGGTCCGGGATGAGCAGTTCTTC,CASSASGVRDEQFF,.,TRBV9,TRBD2,TRBJ2-1
TGTGCCAGCAGCTCGTTAGCGGGAGGGCAAGAGACCCAGTACTTC,CASSSLAGGQETQYF,.,TRBV7-9,TRBD2,TRBJ2-5
TGTGCCAGCAGCTTGGGACGGGGGGCGCCCACAGATACGCAGTATTTT,CASSLGRGAPTDTQYF,.,TRBV5-8,.,TRBJ2-3
TGTGCCAGCAGTGAATCCGCTGCGGGGGCTGGAAACACCATATATTTT,CASSESAAGAGNTIYF,.,TRBV25-1,.,TRBJ1-3
TGTGCCAGCAGCCACCTAAGGGGGGACAGGGACGATTTGGGCTATGGCTACACCTTC,CASSHLRGDRDDLGYGYTF,.,TRBV14,TRBD1,TRBJ1-2
TGTGCCAGCAGCTCACCGATACGGAGCGGGGGGGAGCCAGATACGCAGTATTTT,CASSSPIRSGGEPDTQYF,few,TRBV7-2,TRBD2,TRBJ2-3
TGTGCCAGCAGTTCCGGGACAGGGGGTTACCACGAGCAGTACTTC,CASSSGTGGYHEQYF,.,TRBV27,TRBD1,TRBJ2-7
TGCGCCAGCAGCTTAGGACAGGGGATTACTGAAGCTTTCTTT,CASSLGQGITEAFF,.,TRBV5-1,TRBD1,TRBJ1-1
TGTGCCAGTAGCCGCGGCGGGAGGGACAATGAGCAGTTCTTC,CASSRGGRDNEQFF,.,TRBV19,TRBD2,TRBJ2-1
TGTGCCTGGAGCCCGACTAGCGGGGCATACAATGAGCAGTTCTTC,CAWSPTSGAYNEQFF,.,TRBV30,TRBD2,TRBJ2-1
TGTGCCAGCTTTCCCTCCGAGCAGTACTTC,CASFPSEQYF,.,TRBV7-9,.,TRBJ2-7
TGTGCCAGCAGCCAGGTCAGGTTCATGAACACTGAAGCTTTCTTT,CASSQVRFMNTEAFF,.,TRBV14,.,TRBJ1-1
TGTGCCAGCAGTTTCAGGGTTTACGTTGGCGGGGAGCTGTTTTTT,CASSFRVYVGGELFF,.,TRBV6-1,.,TRBJ2-2
TGCGCCAGCAGCCAGGCAGACAGTGACTCCTACGAGCAGTACTTC,CASSQADSDSYEQYF,.,TRBV4-1,.,TRBJ2-7
TGTGCCAGCAGCCGGTTACTAGCGGGGGTTAGCACAGATACGCAGTATTTT,CASSRLLAGVSTDTQYF,.,TRBV11-3,TRBD2,TRBJ2-3
TGTGCCTGGAGTTTTCCGGGGGTGGATGGCTACACCTTC,CAWSFPGVDGYTF,.,TRBV30,.,TRBJ1-2
TGTGCCGGCGGACAGGGGCCAAACTACGAGCAGTACTTC,CAGGQGPNYEQYF,.,TRBV2,TRBD1,TRBJ2-7
TGTGCCAGTAGTATGAATAGACAGCAGTATTTT,CASSMNRQQYF,.,TRBV19,.,TRBJ2-3
TGCGCCAGCAGCTTGGGGGTACAGGGTATCGGCAATGAGCAGTTCTTC,CASSLGVQGIGNEQFF,.,TRBV5-1,.,TRBJ2-1
TGTGCCAGCAGCCCGGACAGGGGGCACACCGGGGAGCTGTTTTTT,CASSPDRGHTGELFF,.,TRBV7-9,TRBD1,TRBJ2-2
TGTGCCACCCAGGAAGGCTACGAGCAGTACTTC,CATQEGYEQYF,few,TRBV15,.,TRBJ2-7
TGTGCCTGGATGGAGTCCACTGAAGCTTTCTTT,CAWMESTEAFF,.,TRBV30,.,TRBJ1-1
TGCGCCAGCAGCTTGGGAAGGGGGAATTCCTATGGCTACACCTTC,CASSLGRGNSYGYTF,.,TRBV5-1,.,TRBJ1-2
TGTGCCAGCAGATTTACAGGGGGGCCCTACAATGAGCAGTTCTTC,CASRFTGGPYNEQFF,.,TRBV6-1,TRBD1,TRBJ2-1
TGTGCCAGCGCTTGGGACAGAACCACCGGGGAGCTGTTTTTT,CASAWDRTTGELFF,.,TRBV6-6,TRBD1,TRBJ2-2
TGTGCCAGCAGTTACTCCCGGACTAGCACAGATACGCAGTATTTT,CASSYSRTSTDTQYF,.,TRBV6-5,.,TRBJ2-3
TGTGCCAGCAGCCGACAGATATACAATGAGCAGTTCTTC,CASSRQIYNEQFF,.,TRBV6-4,.,TRBJ2-1
TGTGCCAGCAGCTTAGCGCTGTTAGCGGTTGGCAATGAGCAGTTCTTC,CASSLALLAVGNEQFF,.,TRBV7-8,.,TRBJ2-1
TGTGCCAGCGAGCCGTCTACAGGCTACGAGCAGTACTTC,CASEPSTGYEQYF,.,TRBV5-5,.,TRBJ2-7
TGTGCCAGCAGCTTCGGACAAAGCAATCAGCCCCAGCATTTT,CASSFGQSNQPQHF,once,TRBV7-9,.,TRBJ1-5
TGTGCCAGCAGATGGGGGCTTCAACCGAACACTGAAGCTTTCTTT,CASRWGLQPNTEAFF,.,TRBV27,.,TRBJ1-1
TGCGCCAGCAGCTTGGGCCCCCGGGACAAAGAGACCCAGTACTTC,CASSLGPRDKETQYF,.,TRBV5-1,.,TRBJ2-5
TGTGCCAGTTCCTTTGGCAGGAACACTGAAGCTTTCTTT,CASSFGRNTEAFF,.,TRBV19,.,TRBJ1-1
TGTGCCAGTAGTGTAGCGGGGGATGAGCAGTTCTTC,CASSVAGDEQFF,.,TRBV19,TRBD2,TRBJ2-1
TGTGCCAGCAGTGCAACAGGGCTGGGGACCCAGTACTTC,CASSATGLGTQYF,.,TRBV25-1,.,TRBJ2-5
TGTGCCAGCAGTAAACAGGGGGCCTACGAGCAGTACTTC,CASSKQGAYEQYF,.,TRBV6-5,TRBD1,TRBJ2-7
TGCGCCAGCAGCCCGGACAGGCTGGACACTGAAGCTTTCTTT,CASSPDRLDTEAFF,.,TRBV5-1,TRBD1,TRBJ1-1
TGCGCCAGCAGCTTGGCAATCAGGCAGGGACAAGGCTACACCTTC,CASSLAIRQGQGYTF,.,TRBV5-1,.,TRBJ1-2
TGTGCCAGCTCACGAGCCAGGCCGCCTGAAAAACTGTTTTTT,CASSRARPPEKLFF,once,TRBV18,.,TRBJ1-4